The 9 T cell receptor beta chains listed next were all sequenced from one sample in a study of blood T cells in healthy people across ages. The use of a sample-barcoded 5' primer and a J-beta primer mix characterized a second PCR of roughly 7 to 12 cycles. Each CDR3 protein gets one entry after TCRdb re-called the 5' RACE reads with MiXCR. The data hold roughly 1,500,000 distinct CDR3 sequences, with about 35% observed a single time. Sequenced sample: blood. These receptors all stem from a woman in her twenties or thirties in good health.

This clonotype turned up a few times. Here the CDR3 DNA reads TGTGCCAGCAGCGCCCGGGACCATGACAATGAGCAGTTCTTC. Translation: CASSARDHDNEQFF. The gene calls are TRBV9 and TRBJ2-1; TRBD1 or TRBD2 may be the D gene (5 bases each). Trimming pared 3 bases from V and 5 bases from J, leaving 12 bases between. The germline CDR1 and CDR2 sequences are SGDLS and YYNGEE. CDR3 length: 14 residues.

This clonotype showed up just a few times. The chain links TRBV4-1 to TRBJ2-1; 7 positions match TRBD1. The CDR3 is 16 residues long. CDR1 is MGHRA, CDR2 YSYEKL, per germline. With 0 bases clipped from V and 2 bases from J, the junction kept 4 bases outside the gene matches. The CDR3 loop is CASSQDPTGTYNEQFF. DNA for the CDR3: TGCGCCAGCAGCCAAGATCCGACAGGGACCTACAATGAGCAGTTCTTC.

The CDR3 coding sequence is TGTGCCAGCAGTCGGACAGGGTTGGGAAATGAGCAGTTCTTC. It codes for CASSRTGLGNEQFF. The J gene is TRBJ2-1, the V gene TRBV2, with TRBD1 matching 8 bases. Germline V gene data show CDR1 as SNHLY and CDR2 as FYNNEI. This CDR3 is built from 14 residues. The trim removed 5 bases at V and 7 bases at J, leaving 7 bases unmatched.

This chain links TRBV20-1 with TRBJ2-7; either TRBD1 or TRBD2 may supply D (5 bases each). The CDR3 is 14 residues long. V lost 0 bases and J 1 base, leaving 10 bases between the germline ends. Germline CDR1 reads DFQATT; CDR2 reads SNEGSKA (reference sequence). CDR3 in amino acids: CSARDNWGSYEQYF. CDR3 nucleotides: TGCAGTGCTAGAGATAACTGGGGGTCCTACGAGCAGTACTTC.

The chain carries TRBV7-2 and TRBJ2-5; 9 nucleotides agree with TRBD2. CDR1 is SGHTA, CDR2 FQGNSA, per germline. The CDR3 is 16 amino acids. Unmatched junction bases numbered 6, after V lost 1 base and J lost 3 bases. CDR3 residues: CASSLDGVAGEETQYF. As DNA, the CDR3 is TGTGCCAGCAGCTTAGATGGGGTAGCGGGAGAAGAGACCCAGTACTTC.

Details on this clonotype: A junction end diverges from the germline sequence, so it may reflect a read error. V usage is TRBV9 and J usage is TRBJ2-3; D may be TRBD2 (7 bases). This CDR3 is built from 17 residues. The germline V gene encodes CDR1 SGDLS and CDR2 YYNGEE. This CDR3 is CASSVGGRAGFTDTQYF. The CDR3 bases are TGTGCCAGCAGTGTAGGGGGACGAGCGGGGTTCACAGATACGCAGTATTTT.

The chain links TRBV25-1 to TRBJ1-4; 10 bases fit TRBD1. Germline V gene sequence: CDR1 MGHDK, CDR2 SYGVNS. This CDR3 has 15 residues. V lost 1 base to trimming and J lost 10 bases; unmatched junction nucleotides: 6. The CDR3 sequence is CASSESETGGRKLFF. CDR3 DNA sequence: TGTGCCAGCAGTGAATCCGAGACAGGGGGCCGAAAACTGTTTTTT.

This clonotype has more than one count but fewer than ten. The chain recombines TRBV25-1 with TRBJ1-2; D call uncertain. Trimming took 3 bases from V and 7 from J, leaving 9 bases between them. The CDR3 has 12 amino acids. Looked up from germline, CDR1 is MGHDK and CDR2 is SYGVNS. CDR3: CASSETLGGYTF. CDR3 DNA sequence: TGTGCCAGCAGTGAGACTCTTGGTGGCTACACCTTC.

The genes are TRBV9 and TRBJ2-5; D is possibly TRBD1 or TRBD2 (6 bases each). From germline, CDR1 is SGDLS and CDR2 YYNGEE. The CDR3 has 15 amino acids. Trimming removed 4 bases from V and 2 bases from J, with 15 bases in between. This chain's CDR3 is CASSIEGGLQETQYF. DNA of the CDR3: TGTGCCAGCAGCATAGAGGGGGGCTTGCAAGAGACCCAGTACTTC.